This T cell receptor (beta chain) appears in the sequencing data of a study of CD8+ T cells in alopecia areata. Study-level points and caveats: Expanded CD8+ clones among the top 100, as well as scalp clonality, were significantly decreased by tofacitinib. Tofacitinib did not eliminate many expanded lesional clones from scalp or blood.

Indicated treatment: oral pan-JAK inhibitor, 5-10 mg twice daily. Alopecia areata patients provided lesional scalp punch biopsies and peripheral blood. Turning to this clone: Antigen unknown.

The germline V and J ends were trimmed by 2 bases and 1 base, with 10 bases remaining between them. Per germline, CDR1 SQVTM and CDR2 ANQGSEA. The CDR3 has 14 residues. Reverse transcribed after extraction, RNA yielded cDNA as the sequencing template. Profiling relied on immunoSEQ multiplex PCR, and the TCRdb table lists in-frame clones only, not all of them. The sample carries about 210,000 clones, more than 45% recorded once. The chain has TRBV29-1 and TRBJ2-3; D is undetermined. The material sequenced was CD4+ T cells sorted from blood, taken at week 4, from a patient treated with tofacitinib. This clonotype was obtained from a human donor with alopecia areata. As DNA, the CDR3 is TGCAGCGTTGAAATCCAGTACGGCACAGATACGCAGTATTTT. Its translation is CSVEIQYGTDTQYF.